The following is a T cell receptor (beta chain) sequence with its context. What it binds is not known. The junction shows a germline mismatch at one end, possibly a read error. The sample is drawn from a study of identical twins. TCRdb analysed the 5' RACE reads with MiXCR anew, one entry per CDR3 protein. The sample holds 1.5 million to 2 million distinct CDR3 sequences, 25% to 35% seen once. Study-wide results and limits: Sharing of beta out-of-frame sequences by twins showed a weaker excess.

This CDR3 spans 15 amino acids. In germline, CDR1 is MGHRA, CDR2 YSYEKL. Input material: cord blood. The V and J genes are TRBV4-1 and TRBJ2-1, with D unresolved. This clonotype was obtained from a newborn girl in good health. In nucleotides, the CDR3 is TGCGCCAGCAGCCAACTAGGGAATTCCTACAATGGGCAGTTCTTC. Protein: CASSQLGNSYNGQFF.